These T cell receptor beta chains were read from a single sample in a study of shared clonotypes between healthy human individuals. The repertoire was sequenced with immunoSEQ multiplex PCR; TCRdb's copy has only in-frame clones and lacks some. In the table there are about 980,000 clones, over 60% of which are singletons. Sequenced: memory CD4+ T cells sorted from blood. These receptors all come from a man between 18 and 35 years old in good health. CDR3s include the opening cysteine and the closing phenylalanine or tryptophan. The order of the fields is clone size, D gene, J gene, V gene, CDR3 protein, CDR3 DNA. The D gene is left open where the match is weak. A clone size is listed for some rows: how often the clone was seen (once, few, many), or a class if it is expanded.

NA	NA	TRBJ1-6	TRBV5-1	CASTTDSPRNSPLHF	TGCGCCAGCACCACGGACAGCCCTAGGAATTCACCCCTCCACTTT
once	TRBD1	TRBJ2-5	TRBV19	CASSIAMTGGAETQYF	TGTGCCAGTAGTATCGCAATGACAGGGGGAGCGGAGACCCAGTACTTC
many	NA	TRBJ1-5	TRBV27	CASRRTQGNNQPQHF	TGTGCCAGCAGGCGCACACAGGGAAACAATCAGCCCCAGCATTTT
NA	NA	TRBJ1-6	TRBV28	CASRLQVSPLHF	TGTGCCAGCAGACTACAGGTTTCACCCCTCCACTTT
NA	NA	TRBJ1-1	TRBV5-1	CASSLGRANTEAFF	TGCGCCAGCAGCTTGGGCAGGGCGAACACTGAAGCTTTCTTT
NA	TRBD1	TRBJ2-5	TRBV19	CASSLGTVETQYF	TGTGCCAGTAGTCTCGGGACAGTTGAGACCCAGTACTTC
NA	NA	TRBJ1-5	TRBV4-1	CASSPGDRNNQPQHF	TGCGCCAGCAGCCCGGGGGACCGGAACAATCAGCCCCAGCATTTT
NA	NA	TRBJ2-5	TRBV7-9	CASSFAPNQETQYF	TGTGCCAGCAGCTTTGCCCCAAACCAAGAGACCCAGTACTTC
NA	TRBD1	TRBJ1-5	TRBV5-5	CASSVGTDLSNQPQHF	TGTGCCAGCAGCGTCGGGACAGACCTCAGCAATCAGCCCCAGCATTTT
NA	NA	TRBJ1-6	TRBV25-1	CASSAAGRVDNSPLHF	TGTGCCAGCAGTGCGGCGGGACGCGTCGATAATTCACCCCTCCACTTT
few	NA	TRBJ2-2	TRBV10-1	CASSEDRTVFGELFF	TGCGCCAGCAGTGAAGACCGCACGGTCTTCGGGGAGCTGTTTTTT
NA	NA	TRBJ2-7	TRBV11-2	CASSSPGLEQYF	TGTGCCAGCAGCAGCCCCGGTCTCGAGCAGTACTTC
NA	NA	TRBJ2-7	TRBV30	CAWSWTGEQYF	TGTGCCTGGAGTTGGACTGGTGAGCAGTACTTC
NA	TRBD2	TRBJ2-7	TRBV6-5	CASSPSGTRTYEQYF	TGTGCCAGCAGTCCTAGCGGGACCAGAACCTACGAGCAGTACTTC
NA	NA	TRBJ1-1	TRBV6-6	CASSTSLNTEAFF	TGTGCCAGCAGTACGAGCTTAAACACTGAAGCTTTCTTT
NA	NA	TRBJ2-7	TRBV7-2	CASSQGGYEQYF	TGTGCCAGCAGCCAAGGCGGCTACGAGCAGTACTTC
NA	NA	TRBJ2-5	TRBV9	CASSVGGRSETQYF	TGTGCCAGCAGCGTAGGGGGACGATCGGAGACCCAGTACTTC
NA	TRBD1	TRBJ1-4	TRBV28	CASSLSGQGATNEKLFF	TGTGCCAGCAGCCTCTCGGGACAGGGGGCAACTAATGAAAAACTGTTTTTT
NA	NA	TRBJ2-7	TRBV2	CASSGGTVSYEQYF	TGTGCCAGCAGTGGGGGGACGGTCTCCTACGAGCAGTACTTC
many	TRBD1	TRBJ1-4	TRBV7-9	CASSGQGGGSEKLFF	TGTGCCAGCAGCGGACAGGGTGGGGGGAGTGAAAAACTGTTTTTT
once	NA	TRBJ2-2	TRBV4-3	CASSQDRGTGTGELFF	TGCGCCAGCAGCCAAGATAGGGGGACGGGCACCGGGGAGCTGTTTTTT
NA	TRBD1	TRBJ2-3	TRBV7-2	CASSSGTGKDTQYF	TGTGCCAGCAGCTCCGGGACAGGGAAAGATACGCAGTATTTT
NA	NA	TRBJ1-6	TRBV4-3	CASSQDRGLPNSPLHF	TGCGCCAGCAGCCAAGATCGAGGACTCCCTAATTCACCCCTCCACTTT
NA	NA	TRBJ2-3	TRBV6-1	CASGRGLGPTDTQYF	TGTGCCAGCGGCCGGGGTCTAGGCCCCACAGATACGCAGTATTTT
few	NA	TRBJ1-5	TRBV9	CASSVSQQPNQPQHF	TGTGCCAGCAGCGTAAGTCAACAGCCAAATCAGCCCCAGCATTTT
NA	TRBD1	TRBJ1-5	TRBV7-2	CASSLGQGFNQPQHF	TGTGCCAGCAGCCTGGGACAGGGATTCAATCAGCCCCAGCATTTT
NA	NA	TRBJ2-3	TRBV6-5	CASSYSQGFPTDTQYF	TGTGCCAGCAGTTATAGTCAGGGGTTCCCCACAGATACGCAGTATTTT
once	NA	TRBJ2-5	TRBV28	CASSLVGANKETQYF	TGTGCCAGCAGCTTGGTGGGGGCTAATAAAGAGACCCAGTACTTC
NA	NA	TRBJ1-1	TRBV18	CASSRMNTEAFF	TGTGCCAGCTCGAGGATGAACACTGAAGCTTTCTTT
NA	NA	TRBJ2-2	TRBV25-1	CASTPYDNTGELFF	TGTGCCAGCACTCCCTACGATAACACCGGGGAGCTGTTTTTT
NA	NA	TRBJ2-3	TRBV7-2	CASSWGLTTDTQYF	TGTGCCAGCAGCTGGGGACTGACCACAGATACGCAGTATTTT
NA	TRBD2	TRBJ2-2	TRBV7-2	CASSPSGRNTGELFF	TGTGCCAGCAGCCCTAGCGGGAGGAACACCGGGGAGCTGTTTTTT
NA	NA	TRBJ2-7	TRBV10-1	CASSGGPGEQYF	TGCGCCAGCAGTGGGGGCCCGGGCGAGCAGTACTTC